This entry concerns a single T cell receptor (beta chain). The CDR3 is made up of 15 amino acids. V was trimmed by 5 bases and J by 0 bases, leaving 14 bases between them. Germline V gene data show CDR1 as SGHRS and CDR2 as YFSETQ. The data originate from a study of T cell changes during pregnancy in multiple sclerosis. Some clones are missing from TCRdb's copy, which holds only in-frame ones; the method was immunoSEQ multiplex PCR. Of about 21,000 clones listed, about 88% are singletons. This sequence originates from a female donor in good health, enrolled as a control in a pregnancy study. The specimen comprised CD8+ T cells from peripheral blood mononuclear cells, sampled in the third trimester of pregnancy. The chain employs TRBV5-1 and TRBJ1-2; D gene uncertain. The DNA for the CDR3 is TGCGCCAGCAGTCCGACCCCAGGTTCTAACTATGGCTACACCTTC. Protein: CASSPTPGSNYGYTF.